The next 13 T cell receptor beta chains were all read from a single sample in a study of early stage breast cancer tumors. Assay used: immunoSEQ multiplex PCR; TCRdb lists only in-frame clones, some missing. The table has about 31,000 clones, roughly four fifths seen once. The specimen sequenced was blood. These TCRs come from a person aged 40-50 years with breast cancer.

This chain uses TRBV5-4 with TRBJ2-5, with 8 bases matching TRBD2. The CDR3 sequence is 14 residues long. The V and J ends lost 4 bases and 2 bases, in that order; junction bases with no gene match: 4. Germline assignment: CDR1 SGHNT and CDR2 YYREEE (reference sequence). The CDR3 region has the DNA TGTGCCAGCAGCCATAGCGGGGCTCAAGAGACCCAGTACTTC. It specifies CASSHSGAQETQYF.

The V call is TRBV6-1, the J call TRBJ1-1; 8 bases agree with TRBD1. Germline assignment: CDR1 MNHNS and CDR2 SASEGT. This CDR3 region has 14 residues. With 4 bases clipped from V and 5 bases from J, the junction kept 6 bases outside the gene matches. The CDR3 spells CASSGRTGLTEAFF. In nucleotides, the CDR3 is TGTGCCAGCAGTGGCCGGACAGGGTTGACTGAAGCTTTCTTT.

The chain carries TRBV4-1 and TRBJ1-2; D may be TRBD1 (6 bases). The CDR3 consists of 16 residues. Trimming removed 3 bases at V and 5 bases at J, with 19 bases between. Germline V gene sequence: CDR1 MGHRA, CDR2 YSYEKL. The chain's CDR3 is CASSQGLRRGGYGYTF. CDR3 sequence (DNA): TGCGCCAGCAGCCAGGGGTTACGCCGAGGGGGTTATGGCTACACCTTC.

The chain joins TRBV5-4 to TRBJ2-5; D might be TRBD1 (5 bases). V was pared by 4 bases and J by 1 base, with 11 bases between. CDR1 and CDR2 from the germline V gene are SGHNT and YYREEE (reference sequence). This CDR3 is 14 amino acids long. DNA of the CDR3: TGTGCCAGCAGCGCCGCGACAGTCCAAGAGACCCAGTACTTC. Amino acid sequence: CASSAATVQETQYF. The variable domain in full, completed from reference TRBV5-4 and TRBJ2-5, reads ETGVTQSPTHLIKTRGQQVTLRCSSQSGHNTVSWYQQALGQGPQFIFQYYREEENGRGNFPPRFSGLQFPNYSSELNVNALELDDSALYLCASSAATVQETQYFGPGTRLLVL.

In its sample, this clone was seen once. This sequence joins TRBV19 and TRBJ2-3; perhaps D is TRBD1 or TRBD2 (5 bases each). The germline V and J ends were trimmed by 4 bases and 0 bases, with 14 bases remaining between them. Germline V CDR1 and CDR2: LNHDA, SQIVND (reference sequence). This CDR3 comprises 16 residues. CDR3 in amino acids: CASSTGTTDSTDTQYF. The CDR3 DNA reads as TGTGCCAGTAGTACCGGGACCACCGATAGCACAGATACGCAGTATTTT.

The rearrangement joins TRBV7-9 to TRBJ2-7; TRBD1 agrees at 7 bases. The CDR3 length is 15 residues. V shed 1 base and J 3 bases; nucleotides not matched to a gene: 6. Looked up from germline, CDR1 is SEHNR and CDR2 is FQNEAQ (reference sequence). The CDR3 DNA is TGTGCCAGCAGCTTAGGGGCAGGGGGTGGCTACGAGCAGTACTTC. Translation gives CASSLGAGGGYEQYF.

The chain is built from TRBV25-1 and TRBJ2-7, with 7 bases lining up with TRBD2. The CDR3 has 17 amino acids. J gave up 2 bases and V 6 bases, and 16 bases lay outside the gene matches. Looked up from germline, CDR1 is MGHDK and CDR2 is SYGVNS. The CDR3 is CASSPASGVSAAYEQYF. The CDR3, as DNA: TGTGCCAGCAGCCCCGCTAGCGGAGTATCCGCGGCCTACGAGCAGTACTTC.

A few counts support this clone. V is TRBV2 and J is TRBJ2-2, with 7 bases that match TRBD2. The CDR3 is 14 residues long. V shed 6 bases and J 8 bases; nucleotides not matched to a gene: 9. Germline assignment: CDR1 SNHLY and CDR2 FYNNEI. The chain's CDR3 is CASSRLATPGELFF. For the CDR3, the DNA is TGTGCCAGCAGCCGACTAGCCACGCCGGGGGAGCTGTTTTTT. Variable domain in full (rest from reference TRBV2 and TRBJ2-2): EPEVTQTPSHQVTQMGQEVILRCVPISNHLYFYWYRQILGQKVEFLVSFYNNEISEKSEIFDDQFSVERPDGSNFTLKIRSTKLEDSAMYFCASSRLATPGELFFGEGSRLTVL.

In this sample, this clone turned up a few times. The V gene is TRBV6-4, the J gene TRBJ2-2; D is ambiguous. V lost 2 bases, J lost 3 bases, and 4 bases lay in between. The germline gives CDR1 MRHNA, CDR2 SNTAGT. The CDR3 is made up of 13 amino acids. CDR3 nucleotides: TGTGCCAGCAGTGACAGGGACACCGGGGAGCTGTTTTTT. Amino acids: CASSDRDTGELFF.

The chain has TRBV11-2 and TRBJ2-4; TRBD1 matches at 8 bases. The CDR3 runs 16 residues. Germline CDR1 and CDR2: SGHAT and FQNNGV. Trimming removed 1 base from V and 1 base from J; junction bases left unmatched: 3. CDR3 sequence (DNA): TGTGCCAGCAGCTTAGGCAGGGGGCGGGCCAAAAACATTCAGTACTTC. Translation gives CASSLGRGRAKNIQYF.

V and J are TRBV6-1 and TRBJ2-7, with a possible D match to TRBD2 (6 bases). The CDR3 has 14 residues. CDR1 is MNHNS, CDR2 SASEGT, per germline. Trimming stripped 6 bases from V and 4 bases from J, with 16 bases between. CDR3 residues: CASSSPTRNYEQYF. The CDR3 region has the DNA TGTGCCAGCAGCTCTCCGACTAGAAATTACGAGCAGTACTTC.

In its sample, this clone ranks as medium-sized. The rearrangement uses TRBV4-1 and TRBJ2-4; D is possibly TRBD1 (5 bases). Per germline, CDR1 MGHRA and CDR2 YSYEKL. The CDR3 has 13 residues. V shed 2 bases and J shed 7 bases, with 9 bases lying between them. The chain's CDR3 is CASSQTSGNIQYF. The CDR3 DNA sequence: TGCGCCAGCAGCCAAACCTCAGGGAACATTCAGTACTTC.

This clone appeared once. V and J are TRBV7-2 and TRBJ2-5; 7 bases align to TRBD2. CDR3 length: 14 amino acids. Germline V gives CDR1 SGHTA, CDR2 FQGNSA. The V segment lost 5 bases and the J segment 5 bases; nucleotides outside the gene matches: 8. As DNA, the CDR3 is TGTGCCAGCAGCCGCAGACTAGCATCCGAGACCCAGTACTTC. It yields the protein CASSRRLASETQYF.